This TCR beta chain came from a study of the immune and genomic landscape of osteosarcoma (dated by TCRdb to the early 2020s). Regarding the complete study: The overall cohort was composed of approximately 48 pediatric and adult patients with high-grade osteosarcoma, and a median age at diagnosis of roughly 25 years (range roughly 5-81) was recorded. Poor-risk disease was overrepresented in the cohort, as 73% of patients had an unfavorable pathologic response to standard therapy and 67% were deceased. In the overall cohort, about three fifths of patients were male, and approximately 80% had localized disease at diagnosis. To define immunogenic potential, the study profiled osteosarcoma specimens using whole genome, RNA and T-cell receptor sequencing along with immunohistochemistry and reverse phase protein arrays. The osteosarcoma immunogenomic landscape was characterized by integrating TCR sequencing results with transcriptome, protein array and immunostaining data. An explanation for the limited clinical activity of immune checkpoint inhibitors in osteosarcoma was sought in the study. Each of a few patients provided two samples from the same tumor site.

What the research found in general, with its limitations: No statistical method determined sample size because osteosarcoma is rare and all possible samples were collected. Overall, productive TCR clonality was low, with a mean of 0.09 and a maximum of 0.3, which suggests limited clonal expansion of T cells. In five cases a single hyperexpanded clone dominated the repertoire, and each of those five cases had fewer than 100 T-cell clonotypes. TCR productive clonality was greater in the immune-hot C3 cluster than in the cold C1 cluster, although TCR productive clonality remained low overall. Along with the frozen tumor specimens, matched blood was collected from just a couple of patients. The clonality benchmarks were taken from external normal skin and healthy peripheral blood data instead of from matched normal tissue.

Specimens were post-treatment primary, local recurrence and metastasis tumors from poor-prognosis patients. The CDR3 measures 13 amino acids from cysteine to phenylalanine. The only DNA kept is the CDR3, 39 bases in frame from the first base. At the junction V is shortened by 0 bases and J by 15 bases, with 15 bases in between. The CDR1 and CDR2 encoded by the germline V gene (reference sequence) are SEHNR and FQNEAQ. The ImmunoSEQ Assay (Adaptive Biotechnologies) was used to immunosequence the CDR3 regions of the TCR beta chain. In the source study's methods: The ImmunoSEQ Analyzer platform was used to export TCRB rearrangements, read counts, read proportions and gene usage. T-cell clonality was computed as 1 minus Pielou's evenness on productive rearrangements. In the clonal space homeostasis analysis, clonotypes were binned as rare, small, medium, large or hyperexpanded (0.01 to 1 of the repertoire). TCR productive clonality was compared across immune clusters C1, C2 and C3 using the Wilcoxon rank sum test. Drawn from immuneACCESS, this table holds only the in-frame rearrangements with V and J called that TCRdb kept. Clones are partly lost; checked studies trace under half to an unresolved V gene and leave the rest unexplained. V and J calls plus clone size are reproduced from that table; the DNA served to infer D and trimming. The sample table shows over a thousand clones, and roughly 77% are seen once. 9.5% of the sample belongs to the ten largest clones.

A remark on this clone: What this receptor recognizes is not known. Per-base qualities were not stored, and no clone one base away is much larger.

The receptor was derived from a man aged 25-45 years with osteosarcoma. The age is the age at diagnosis. This chain is built from TRBV7-9 and TRBJ2-1; no D gene can be assigned with confidence. Sequenced material: primary tumor tissue from the femur. What the cell subset or site label conveys for this sample: resected primary osteosarcoma tumor. Here is the DNA: TGTGCCAGCAGCTTAGCTCCGGTCAGCCCGGGGTTCTTC. The encoded protein is CASSLAPVSPGFF.